The text below deals with one T cell receptor (beta chain). Its antigen is undetermined. J was trimmed by 6 bases and V by 6 bases; bases with no gene match: 21. The germline V gene has CDR1 MNHEY and CDR2 SMNVEV (reference sequence). This CDR3 is 18 amino acids long. The libraries were made with immunoSEQ v3.0 at survey level. Profiled with immunoSEQ multiplex PCR; TCRdb holds only in-frame clones, not every one. Among about 33,000 clones, around 80% were seen once, and the ten largest hold 7% to 7.5%. This record belongs to a study of long-term antiretroviral therapy in people with HIV. Broader study findings: Transplant-donor-level diversity was not reached after ART, though diversity increased.

Sample: unsorted PBMCs, taken 2 years after starting antiretroviral therapy. The chain uses TRBV27 and TRBJ2-5, with 8 bases identical to TRBD2. The origin of this receptor is a woman between 50 and 59 years old with HIV. Here the CDR3 DNA reads TGTGCCAGCAGCCCAAACCTATACCAGGGACTAGGGAAAAAGACCCAGTACTTC. Translation: CASSPNLYQGLGKKTQYF.